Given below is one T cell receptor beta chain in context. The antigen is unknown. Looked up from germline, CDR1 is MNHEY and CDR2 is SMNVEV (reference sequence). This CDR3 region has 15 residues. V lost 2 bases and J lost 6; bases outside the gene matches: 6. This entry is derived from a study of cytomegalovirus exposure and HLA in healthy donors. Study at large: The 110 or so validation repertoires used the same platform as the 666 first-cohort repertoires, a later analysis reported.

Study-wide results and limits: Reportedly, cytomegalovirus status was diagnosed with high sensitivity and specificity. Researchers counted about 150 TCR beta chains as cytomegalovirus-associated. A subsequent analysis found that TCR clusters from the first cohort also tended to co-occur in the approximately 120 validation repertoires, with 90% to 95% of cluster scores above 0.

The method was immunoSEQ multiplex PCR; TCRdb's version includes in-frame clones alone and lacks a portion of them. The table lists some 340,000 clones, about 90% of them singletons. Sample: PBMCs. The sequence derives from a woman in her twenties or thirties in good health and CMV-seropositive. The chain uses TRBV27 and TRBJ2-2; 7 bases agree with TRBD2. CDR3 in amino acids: CASSLHGSGAGELFF. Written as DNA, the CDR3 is TGTGCCAGCAGTTTACACGGAAGCGGGGCCGGGGAGCTGTTTTTT.